This T cell receptor (beta chain) comes out of a study of regulatory T cells in long-lasting Graves disease. Germline lookup yields CDR1 MNHNS and CDR2 SASEGT. V dropped 5 bases and J dropped 1; count of bases not matched to a gene: 7. The CDR3 length is 15 residues. The time point is: newly diagnosed GD, antithyroid drugs for less than 3 months. RNA isolated from PBMCs was used to make the TCR library. Assembly of TCR beta libraries relied on iRepertoire HTBI primers together with Arm-PCR of CDR3 regions. TCRdb used MiXCR to reprocess the multiplex PCR reads, holding one entry per CDR3 protein. The sample includes about 610,000 distinct CDR3 sequences, roughly 16% of them seen just once. This clonotype was picked up many times. The sample was also reused in another study, on T cells in Graves' hyperthyroidism and ophthalmopathy. That report adds: Blood also showed most of the thyroid clonotypes that were expanded above 0.001.

The chain carries TRBV6-1 and TRBJ1-1, with 7 bases that match TRBD1. Material: peripheral blood mononuclear cells (PBMCs), obtained at new diagnosis, from a patient treated with antithyroid drugs. The receptor was derived from a young man with Graves disease. The CDR3 DNA reads TGTGCCAGCAGTAGACAAGGGGGCCGGAACACTGAAGCTTTCTTT. Encoded protein: CASSRQGGRNTEAFF.